The entry below gives a single T cell receptor (beta chain) sequence along with its context. CDR3 length equals 13 residues. The V end lost 6 bases, the J end lost 0 bases, and 9 bases lay between the germline ends. Germline CDR1 ENHRY, CDR2 SYGVKD. PCR primers comprised 60 Vbeta and 13 Jbeta primers. Assay: immunoSEQ multiplex PCR; the TCRdb copy retains only in-frame clones and omits some. The profile shows roughly 200,000 clones, around 81% of them singletons. The data are from a study of cytomegalovirus exposure and HLA in healthy donors. Sequencing was carried out using PBMCs. The chain couples TRBV10-3 to TRBJ2-7; TRBD2 is a possible D gene (5 bases). The sequence was collected from a man between 35 and 55 years old in good health and CMV-seronegative. CDR3 nucleotides: TGTGCCATCAGGGACTCCAGCTCCTACGAGCAGTACTTC. It is translated as CAIRDSSSYEQYF.